This T cell receptor beta chain was obtained from a study of Ad26.COV2.S vaccination and SARS-CoV-2 variants. Study findings and constraints: Marked by substantial breadth, spike-specific CD8+ and CD4+ T cell responses were reportedly seen after vaccination. Vaccine and placebo recipients had comparable breadth of non-spike TCRs.

In regard to this clone: As yet, its antigen is unknown.

This CDR3 spans 13 amino acids. CDR1 and CDR2 from the germline V gene are SGHTA and FQGNSA. Trimming left V 3 bases short and J 4 bases short, with 9 bases between. TCRdb keeps only in-frame clones here, not all; method: immunoSEQ multiplex PCR. Counted here are about 350,000 clones, about 90% occurring once; the ten biggest clones make up about 3.9%. The chain recombines TRBV7-2 with TRBJ1-2; no clear D. The receptor was isolated from a human donor who had recovered from COVID-19. The sequencing here drew on peripheral blood, taken after recovery from COVID-19. CDR3 bases: TGTGCCAGCAGCTTGCACTCGAGCTATGGCTACACCTTC. It translates to CASSLHSSYGYTF. The complete variable domain, with remaining parts taken from reference TRBV7-2 and TRBJ1-2, reads GAGVSQSPSNKVTEKGKDVELRCDPISGHTALYWYRQSLGQGLEFLIYFQGNSAPDKSGLPSDRFSAERTGGSVSTLTIQRTQQEDSAVYLCASSLHSSYGYTFGSGTRLTVV.